The 14 T cell receptor beta chains given below trace back to one sample, sequenced in a study of blood T cell repertoires in COVID-19. Libraries were prepared by immunoSEQ multiplex PCR; TCRdb keeps only in-frame clonotypes and omits some of them. The top ten hold under 1.3% of the sample, which has fewer than 80,000 clones, 70% to 90% seen once. The sequenced sample consisted of peripheral blood. These receptors originate from a man in his 70s with acute or convalescent COVID-19.

This chain connects TRBV19 to TRBJ1-2; the D is unclear. Trimming pared 7 bases from V and 6 bases from J, leaving 21 bases between. The CDR3 length is 15 residues. Germline V gene sequence: CDR1 LNHDA, CDR2 SQIVND (reference sequence). This CDR3 reads CASKIVGQTRDGYTF. CDR3 bases: TGTGCCAGTAAAATTGTCGGGCAAACGAGGGATGGCTACACCTTC.

This clone was detected only a few times. This chain uses TRBV2 with TRBJ1-6; D is undetermined. The V and J ends lost 10 bases and 5 bases respectively, with 15 bases between them. Germline loops: CDR1 SNHLY, CDR2 FYNNEI. CDR3 length: 14 residues. CDR3 in DNA: TGTGCCATTCCGACCGGGATCGATAATTCACCCCTCCACTTT. As protein: CAIPTGIDNSPLHF. Variable domain in full (rest from reference TRBV2 and TRBJ1-6): EPEVTQTPSHQVTQMGQEVILRCVPISNHLYFYWYRQILGQKVEFLVSFYNNEISEKSEIFDDQFSVERPDGSNFTLKIRSTKLEDSAMYFCAIPTGIDNSPLHFGNGTRLTVT.

This chain uses TRBV11-3 with TRBJ2-2; D is undetermined. The CDR3 loop spans 13 amino acids. V was pared by 9 bases and J by 4 bases, with 12 bases between. Germline CDR1 is SGHNT and CDR2 is YENEEA. CDR3 DNA sequence: TGTGCCAGTTCCAGAGACTCCACCGGGGAGCTGTTTTTT. It codes for CASSRDSTGELFF.

This chain connects TRBV7-3 to TRBJ2-7; 10 nucleotides align to TRBD1. In germline, CDR1 is SGHTA, CDR2 FQGTGA. CDR3 length: 15 amino acids. Germline trimming cut 5 bases from V and 4 bases from J; bases unmatched to any gene: 8. The DNA of the CDR3 is TGTGCCAGCAGCCCTGGGACAGGGGTTGGTTACGAGCAGTACTTC. As protein: CASSPGTGVGYEQYF. The variable domain in full, completed from reference TRBV7-3 and TRBJ2-7, reads GAGVSQTPSNKVTEKGKYVELRCDPISGHTALYWYRQSLGQGPEFLIYFQGTGAADDSGLPNDRFFAVRPEGSVSTLKIQRTERGDSAVYLCASSPGTGVGYEQYFGPGTRLTVT.

The rearrangement links TRBV5-5 to TRBJ2-7; no firm D call. V was cut by 2 bases and J by 0 bases, with 12 bases left in between. CDR1 and CDR2 from the germline V gene are SGHKS and YYEKEE (reference sequence). The CDR3 sequence is 15 residues long. The CDR3 loop reads CASSFLAGNSYEQYF. The CDR3, as DNA: TGTGCCAGCAGCTTTTTGGCTGGCAACTCCTACGAGCAGTACTTC.

This chain uses TRBV10-2 with TRBJ2-1, with D tentatively TRBD2 (5 bases). Germline V lookup: CDR1 WSHSY, CDR2 SAAADI. This CDR3 has 16 amino acids. V shed 3 bases and J shed 8 bases, with 20 bases lying between them. The CDR3 DNA reads as TGCGCCAGCAGTGACTTAATTAGAGGGAGTACCGATGAGCAGTTCTTC. Translation gives CASSDLIRGSTDEQFF.

The rearrangement links TRBV5-4 to TRBJ2-2, with no clear D. V lost 2 bases and J 1 base, leaving 3 bases between the germline ends. The germline V gene has CDR1 SGHNT and CDR2 YYREEE (reference sequence). The CDR3 sequence is 13 residues long. The CDR3 DNA sequence: TGTGCCAGCAGCTTCAGGAACACCGGGGAGCTGTTTTTT. Translated: CASSFRNTGELFF.

This clone was counted once. The chain has TRBV7-2 and TRBJ2-1; the D gene is possibly TRBD2 (6 bases). Germline V gene sequence: CDR1 SGHTA, CDR2 FQGNSA. Deletions cut 1 base from V and 7 bases from J, with 11 bases between. This CDR3 has 14 residues. This CDR3 reads CASSLVLGRNEQFF. The CDR3 DNA sequence: TGTGCCAGCAGCTTAGTCCTAGGGAGGAATGAGCAGTTCTTC. The whole variable domain, remainder taken from reference TRBV7-2 and TRBJ2-1, is GAGVSQSPSNKVTEKGKDVELRCDPISGHTALYWYRQSLGQGLEFLIYFQGNSAPDKSGLPSDRFSAERTGGSVSTLTIQRTQQEDSAVYLCASSLVLGRNEQFFGPGTRLTVL.

V usage is TRBV6-5 and J usage is TRBJ1-5; 7 bases are a match to TRBD1. This CDR3 has 13 amino acids. With V trimmed by 11 bases and J by 3 bases, 7 bases remained unmatched. In germline, CDR1 is MNHEY, CDR2 SVGAGI. The CDR3 sequence is CASRGTANQPQHF. The DNA for the CDR3 is TGTGCCTCCAGGGGGACAGCCAATCAGCCCCAGCATTTT.

This chain connects TRBV19 to TRBJ1-6; weak D call: TRBD1 (5 bases). The V end lost 11 bases, the J end lost 7 bases, and 15 bases lay between the germline ends. Germline assignment: CDR1 LNHDA and CDR2 SQIVND (reference sequence). The CDR3 runs to 13 residues. CDR3 sequence: CAGGGDVNSPLHF. The CDR3 DNA sequence: TGTGCCGGAGGAGGGGATGTAAATTCACCCCTCCACTTT. Using reference TRBV19 and TRBJ1-6 for the parts outside the CDR3, the full variable domain is DGGITQSPKYLFRKEGQNVTLSCEQNLNHDAMYWYRQDPGQGLRLIYYSQIVNDFQKGDIAEGYSVSREKKESFPLTVTSAQKNPTAFYLCAGGGDVNSPLHFGNGTRLTVT.

The CDR3 DNA reads TGTGCCAGCAGTCTACGGACAGGGGGCTCCTCTGAAGCTTTCTTT. Its translation is CASSLRTGGSSEAFF. V and J are TRBV2 and TRBJ1-1; 11 bases align to TRBD1. From germline, CDR1 is SNHLY and CDR2 FYNNEI. V dropped 5 bases and J dropped 6; count of bases not matched to a gene: 8. This CDR3 has 15 residues.

The chain has TRBV6-6 and TRBJ1-3; no definite D call. CDR3 length: 12 residues. The germline V and J ends were trimmed by 8 bases and 0 bases, with 5 bases remaining between them. The germline V gene has CDR1 MNHNY and CDR2 SVGAGI (reference sequence). CDR3 protein: CASGSSGNTIYF. CDR3 in DNA: TGTGCCAGCGGCAGCTCTGGAAACACCATATATTTT.

The chain employs TRBV5-4 and TRBJ2-4; D is undetermined. This CDR3 contains 15 residues. CDR1 and CDR2 (germline): SGHNT, YYREEE (reference sequence). Trimming shortened V by 3 bases and J by 1 base, and 11 bases separated the two germline ends. CDR3 sequence reads: CASSSMTLAKNIQYF. The CDR3 nucleotides are TGTGCCAGCAGCTCTATGACTTTGGCCAAAAACATTCAGTACTTC.

The CDR3 region has the DNA TGTGCCAGCAGTTTATATTTTCGGCAGGCGAACACTGAAGCTTTCTTT. This sequence encodes CASSLYFRQANTEAFF. V usage is TRBV28 and J usage is TRBJ1-1; D is unclear. V shed 1 base and J shed 1 base, with 13 bases lying between them. The CDR3 runs 16 residues. Germline V gene lookup returns CDR1 MDHEN and CDR2 SYDVKM.